This T cell receptor beta chain stems from a study of cytomegalovirus exposure and HLA in healthy donors. PCR used 60 Vbeta primers and 13 Jbeta primers. The table came from immunoSEQ multiplex PCR; TCRdb's copy has only in-frame clones and leaves some out. The table has some 190,000 clones, about four fifths seen once. The material sequenced was PBMCs. The clonotype originates from a middle-aged man in good health and CMV-seropositive.

CDR3 in amino acids: CSVPGASLYNEQFF. The CDR3 bases are TGCAGCGTCCCAGGGGCATCCCTATACAATGAGCAGTTCTTC. V usage is TRBV29-1 and J usage is TRBJ2-1; D is possibly TRBD1 (6 bases). Germline V gene lookup returns CDR1 SQVTM and CDR2 ANQGSEA. This CDR3 comprises 14 residues. V was clipped by 6 bases and J by 4 bases, with 16 bases between them.